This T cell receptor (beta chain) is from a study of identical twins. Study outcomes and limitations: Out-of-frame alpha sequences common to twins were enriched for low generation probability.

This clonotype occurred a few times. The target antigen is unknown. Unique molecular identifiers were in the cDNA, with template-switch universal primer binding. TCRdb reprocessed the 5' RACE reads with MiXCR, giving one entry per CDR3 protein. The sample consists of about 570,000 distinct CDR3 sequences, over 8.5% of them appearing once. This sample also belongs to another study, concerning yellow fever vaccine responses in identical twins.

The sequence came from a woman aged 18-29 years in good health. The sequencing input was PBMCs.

In nucleotides, the CDR3 is TGTGCCAGCAGCCTCGGACTAGCGGGAATAGGCGAGCAGTACTTC. It yields the protein CASSLGLAGIGEQYF. The chain is built from TRBV7-9 and TRBJ2-7, with TRBD2 matching 12 bases. The length of the CDR3 is 15 residues. V lost 5 bases, J lost 6 bases, and 8 bases stayed unmatched. Germline loops: CDR1 SEHNR, CDR2 FQNEAQ (reference sequence).